The 26 T cell receptor beta chains listed next were all sequenced from one sample in a study of vaccination effects on CD4 cells after COVID-19. Cells that had been cultured for 9 to 10 days were the source of isolated CD4+ T cells. Assay used: immunoSEQ multiplex PCR; TCRdb lists only in-frame clones, some missing. Of roughly 48,000 clones listed, 55% to 75% are singletons. These receptors are not linked to any known antigen. Sequenced here: CD4+ T cells from PBMCs cultured without peptide, sampled before COVID-19 vaccination. The receptors originated from a human donor who received a COVID-19 vaccine.

J is TRBJ2-7 and V is TRBV6-5, with 8 bases lining up with TRBD2. The CDR3 consists of 16 residues. With 3 bases clipped from V and 0 bases from J, the junction kept 7 bases outside the gene matches. CDR1 is MNHEY, CDR2 SVGAGI, per germline. CDR3 nucleotide sequence: TGTGCCAGCAGTTATGGAATTAGCGGGAACTCCTACGAGCAGTACTTC. Protein product: CASSYGISGNSYEQYF.

The gene calls are TRBV28 and TRBJ1-5, with D perhaps matching TRBD1 (5 bases). CDR1 is MDHEN and CDR2 is SYDVKM in the germline V gene. Trimming stripped 6 bases from V and 10 bases from J, with 19 bases between. The CDR3 loop spans 14 amino acids. The CDR3 sequence is CASSLGAPVSPQHF. The DNA of the CDR3 is TGTGCCAGCAGCCTAGGGGCCCCCGTTTCACCCCAGCATTTT.

This chain connects TRBV27 to TRBJ2-7; 8 positions agree with TRBD1. This CDR3 is built from 15 residues. Germline assignment: CDR1 MNHEY and CDR2 SMNVEV (reference sequence). The trim removed 4 bases at V and 1 base at J, leaving 6 bases unmatched. The CDR3 spells CASSSGQGYSYEQYF. The CDR3 DNA is TGTGCCAGCAGTTCAGGACAGGGCTATTCCTACGAGCAGTACTTC.

The sample holds a few counts of this clone. The chain combines TRBV5-1 with TRBJ1-1; D gene ambiguous. Germline V lookup: CDR1 SGHRS, CDR2 YFSETQ. Between the trimmed V and J ends, which lost 1 base and 0 bases, there was a span of 7 bases. The CDR3 spans 14 residues. CDR3 residues: CASSLTALNTEAFF. The CDR3 DNA follows: TGCGCCAGCAGCTTGACAGCGCTGAACACTGAAGCTTTCTTT.

The chain carries TRBV6-5 and TRBJ2-7; D possibly corresponds to TRBD1 (5 bases). The CDR3 extends over 12 amino acids. The germline gives CDR1 MNHEY, CDR2 SVGAGI. The V and J ends lost 8 bases and 2 bases respectively, with 10 bases between them. The CDR3 here is CASGWGPYEQYF. CDR3 DNA: TGTGCCAGCGGATGGGGCCCCTACGAGCAGTACTTC.

This clone was seen a few times. The rearrangement joins TRBV2 to TRBJ1-1, with D hard to call. Germline CDR1 SNHLY, CDR2 FYNNEI. Trimming pared 3 bases from V and 1 base from J, leaving 6 bases between. The CDR3 sequence is 13 residues long. CDR3 residues: CASSDTGNTEAFF. CDR3 coding DNA: TGTGCCAGCAGTGATACGGGGAACACTGAAGCTTTCTTT.

The genes are TRBV4-3 and TRBJ1-6; D gene unclear. The CDR3 runs to 17 residues. Per the germline V gene, CDR1 is LGHNA and CDR2 is YSLEER. The V and J ends lost 1 base and 0 bases respectively, with 10 bases between them. DNA for the CDR3: TGCGCCAGCAGCCAAGCTGAGGCTAGCTCCTATAATTCACCCCTCCACTTT. It translates to CASSQAEASSYNSPLHF.

This clone was counted a few times. The V and J genes are TRBV19 and TRBJ1-3; unclear D gene. Germline CDR1 is LNHDA and CDR2 is SQIVND (reference sequence). Between the trimmed V and J ends, which lost 6 bases and 3 bases, there was a span of 6 bases. The CDR3 has 12 amino acids. For the CDR3, the DNA is TGTGCCAGTAGCGATCTTGGAAACACCATATATTTT. This sequence encodes CASSDLGNTIYF.

This clone appeared a few times. The V and J genes are TRBV6-1 and TRBJ1-5, with a weak D call TRBD1 (5 bases). Germline V gives CDR1 MNHNS, CDR2 SASEGT. This CDR3 is 16 amino acids long. V lost 0 bases and J 2 bases, leaving 11 bases between the germline ends. CDR3 coding DNA: TGTGCCAGCAGTGAAGCGCTACCCAGGGGCAATCAGCCCCAGCATTTT. Translated, it gives CASSEALPRGNQPQHF.

The V and J genes are TRBV11-2 and TRBJ2-3; D gene ambiguous. This CDR3 has 15 amino acids. V was clipped by 7 bases and J by 2 bases, with 16 bases between them. Germline CDR1 reads SGHAT; CDR2 reads FQNNGV. In DNA, the CDR3 is TGTGCCAGCACCCTCCGCCAGCCTTACACAGATACGCAGTATTTT. It yields the protein CASTLRQPYTDTQYF.

This clone was counted a few times. This sequence joins TRBV6-5 and TRBJ1-2; 8 bases are shared with TRBD1. The CDR3 runs to 12 residues. Trimming cost V 6 bases and J 7 bases; bases outside gene matches: 4. CDR1 and CDR2 from the germline V gene are MNHEY and SVGAGI. The CDR3: CASRDRVPGYTF. As DNA, the CDR3 is TGTGCCAGCAGGGACAGGGTCCCTGGCTACACCTTC.

This clone was detected a few times. The chain links TRBV29-1 to TRBJ2-3; 9 nucleotides line up with TRBD1. CDR1 SQVTM and CDR2 ANQGSEA come from the germline V gene. The CDR3 has 14 residues. V lost 6 bases to trimming and J lost 2 bases; unmatched junction nucleotides: 6. CDR3 in amino acids: CSVLTQGATDTQYF. CDR3 coding DNA: TGCAGCGTACTTACACAGGGGGCCACAGATACGCAGTATTTT.

The chain carries TRBV6-5 and TRBJ2-7, with D perhaps matching TRBD2 (5 bases). CDR3 length equals 12 residues. V lost 6 bases to trimming and J lost 3 bases, with 9 bases between them. The germline V gene has CDR1 MNHEY and CDR2 SVGAGI. Written as DNA, the CDR3 is TGTGCCAGCAGCGGACTGGTCTACGAGCAGTACTTC. Its translation is CASSGLVYEQYF.

This chain joins TRBV6-5 and TRBJ1-2; no clear D. Trimming took off 0 bases at V and 4 bases at J, with 12 bases between the two ends. Germline V gene sequence: CDR1 MNHEY, CDR2 SVGAGI. This CDR3 comprises 15 residues. CDR3 coding DNA: TGTGCCAGCAGTTACTCGGTATTACAGATCTATGGCTACACCTTC. Amino acids: CASSYSVLQIYGYTF.

This clone was found a few times. The chain links TRBV6-5 to TRBJ1-2; possible D gene TRBD1, 6 bases. The CDR3 has 15 amino acids. CDR1 is MNHEY and CDR2 is SVGAGI in the germline V gene. V dropped 0 bases and J dropped 3 bases, with 11 bases sitting between them. The CDR3 coding sequence is TGTGCCAGCAGTTACTCAGGGGGAAGTTACTATGGCTACACCTTC. Its protein is CASSYSGGSYYGYTF.

This rearrangement joins TRBV7-2 to TRBJ1-2, with unresolved D. With 1 base removed from V and 7 bases from J, the gap between germline ends came to 7 bases. CDR1 and CDR2 (germline): SGHTA, FQGNSA. CDR3 length: 12 residues. CDR3 nucleotide sequence: TGTGCCAGCAGCTTAGACGGATCTGGCTACACCTTC. Amino acid sequence: CASSLDGSGYTF.

V is TRBV5-4 and J is TRBJ2-7; D not certain. Germline assignment: CDR1 SGHNT and CDR2 YYREEE (reference sequence). The CDR3 consists of 14 residues. V was clipped by 0 bases and J by 3 bases, with 10 bases between them. CDR3 sequence: CASSLERSFYEQYF. The CDR3 nucleotides are TGTGCCAGCAGCTTGGAGCGTTCCTTCTACGAGCAGTACTTC.

This clone appeared a few times. The V gene is TRBV4-1, the J gene TRBJ2-1; tentative D call: TRBD1 (5 bases). The CDR3 covers 17 residues. V dropped 1 base and J dropped 7 bases, with 20 bases sitting between them. Germline V gene lookup returns CDR1 MGHRA and CDR2 YSYEKL. Here the CDR3 reads CASSQVDMGFRLNEQFF. In nucleotides, the CDR3 is TGCGCCAGCAGCCAAGTGGACATGGGCTTTCGGCTGAATGAGCAGTTCTTC.

The chain uses TRBV29-1 and TRBJ1-2; a weak D match, TRBD1 (5 bases). CDR1 SQVTM and CDR2 ANQGSEA come from the germline V gene. V was cut by 5 bases and J by 4 bases, with 20 bases left in between. The CDR3 is made up of 15 amino acids. The CDR3 nucleotides are TGCAGCGTTTTGAAGGATAGGGGCCGACTCTATGGCTACACCTTC. Its translation is CSVLKDRGRLYGYTF.

The V and J genes are TRBV4-2 and TRBJ1-1; TRBD1 matches 7 bases. The CDR3 sequence is 17 residues long. The trim removed 3 bases at V and 1 base at J, leaving 11 bases unmatched. Germline CDR1 and CDR2: LGHNA and YNFKEQ. Here the CDR3 DNA reads TGTGCCAGCAGCCAGGTGACGGGACAGACAACGAACACTGAAGCTTTCTTT. The encoded protein is CASSQVTGQTTNTEAFF.

The V call is TRBV7-2, the J call TRBJ2-5; 7 bases line up with TRBD1. Trimming removed 5 bases from V and 7 bases from J; junction bases left unmatched: 10. This CDR3 contains 14 residues. Germline V lookup: CDR1 SGHTA, CDR2 FQGNSA. The CDR3 DNA follows: TGTGCCAGCAGCGCCGGGACAGTTGTAGGGACCCAGTACTTC. This translates into CASSAGTVVGTQYF.

This rearrangement joins TRBV3-1 (or the pseudogene TRBV3-2) to TRBJ1-3; 7 bases align to TRBD1. With V trimmed by 6 bases and J by 4 bases, 3 bases remained unmatched. The CDR3 is made up of 13 amino acids. Germline V gives CDR1 LGHDT, CDR2 YNNKEL (reference sequence). In DNA form, the CDR3 reads TGTGCCAGCAGGCAGGGGGGAGGAAACACCATATATTTT. It specifies CASRQGGGNTIYF.

V gene TRBV6-5 combines with J gene TRBJ1-3, with D uncertain. With 6 bases removed from V and 0 bases from J, the gap between germline ends came to 9 bases. This CDR3 is built from 14 residues. Germline-derived CDR1 and CDR2 are MNHEY and SVGAGI. The CDR3 DNA reads as TGTGCCAGCAGGCGTGACAACTCTGGAAACACCATATATTTT. The encoded protein is CASRRDNSGNTIYF.

This rearrangement joins TRBV3-1 (or the pseudogene TRBV3-2) to TRBJ1-1; D ambiguous. The germline CDR1 and CDR2 sequences are LGHDT and YNNKEL (reference sequence). V was trimmed by 3 bases and J by 0 bases, leaving 8 bases between them. The CDR3 spans 14 residues. The CDR3 here is CASSHDHMNTEAFF. The CDR3 DNA follows: TGTGCCAGCAGCCATGACCACATGAACACTGAAGCTTTCTTT.

This chain joins TRBV5-1 and TRBJ1-6; D perhaps matches TRBD1 (5 bases). CDR3 length equals 14 residues. With 2 bases removed from V and 11 bases from J, the gap between germline ends came to 14 bases. From germline, CDR1 is SGHRS and CDR2 YFSETQ. CDR3 loop: CASSFGQKTAPLHF. In DNA, the CDR3 is TGCGCCAGCAGCTTCGGACAAAAGACAGCACCCCTCCACTTT. Full variable domain (remainder filled in from reference TRBV5-1 and TRBJ1-6): KAGVTQTPRYLIKTRGQQVTLSCSPISGHRSVSWYQQTPGQGLQFLFEYFSETQRNKGNFPGRFSGRQFSNSRSEMNVSTLELGDSALYLCASSFGQKTAPLHFGNGTRLTVT.

J is TRBJ1-1 and V is TRBV19, with unresolved D. V gave up 4 bases and J gave up 4 bases, with 10 bases separating them. This CDR3 has 13 residues. Looked up from germline, CDR1 is LNHDA and CDR2 is SQIVND (reference sequence). The CDR3 loop reads CASSRKGSTEAFF. The CDR3 DNA reads TGTGCCAGTAGTAGGAAAGGGAGCACTGAAGCTTTCTTT.